The T cell receptor beta chain described here comes from a study of T-cell memory formation after mild COVID-19. Each CDR3 protein is one row after TCRdb ran MiXCR on the 5' RACE reads. Altogether around 500,000 distinct CDR3 sequences are present, over 15% being singletons, with the ten largest covering 9% to 15%. Germline values: CDR1 DFQATT, CDR2 SNEGSKA (reference sequence). There are 11 residues in the CDR3. Trimming took 4 bases from V and 5 from J, leaving 8 bases between them. This clonotype was seen more than once but under ten times. Its antigen remains unidentified. Study-wide findings and caveats: From day 15 to 85, contracting clones were balanced between CD4 and CD8, whereas later expanders leaned toward CD4+. Mostly located in CM and EM were contracting CD4+ clones, with contracting CD8+ clones located in EMRA. Memory sampled before infection contained some responding clones, suggesting cross-reactive memory joined.

This chain uses TRBV20-1 with TRBJ2-5; no clear D gene. Sequenced material: PBMCs or a T cell subset sorted from them (not recorded which). This receptor was obtained from an adult woman who had mild COVID-19 (a few samples of this study predate the infection). Cell type and time point are not known. In DNA, the CDR3 is TGCAGTGCTACCGCGTCCGAGACCCAGTACTTC. This sequence encodes CSATASETQYF.